This entry lists 25 T cell receptor beta chains sequenced from one sample in a study of blood T cell repertoires in COVID-19. Data came from immunoSEQ multiplex PCR; TCRdb stores just in-frame clones and leaves some out. The sample comprises about 480,000 clones, 85% to 90% of which are singletons, and around 7.8% rests with the top ten. Sequencing was performed on peripheral blood. The receptors come from a woman between 45 and 65 years old with COVID-19, enrolled during active disease.

Details on this clone: A read error may account for a junction end that differs from germline. CDR3 in DNA: TGTGCCAGCAGCTTATTACTTGAGCCCGGAAACACCATATATTTT. As protein: CASSLLLEPGNTIYF. V usage is TRBV28 and J usage is TRBJ1-3, with unresolved D. There are 15 residues in the CDR3. Germline loops: CDR1 MDHEN, CDR2 SYDVKM.

The chain carries TRBV30 and TRBJ1-5, with TRBD1 matching over 7 bases. V lost 0 bases to trimming and J lost 1 base; unmatched junction nucleotides: 3. The germline V gene encodes CDR1 GTSNPN and CDR2 SVGIG (reference sequence). The CDR3 sequence is 15 residues long. CDR3 amino acids: CAWSVRQGSNQPQHF. The CDR3, as DNA: TGTGCCTGGAGTGTACGACAGGGAAGCAATCAGCCCCAGCATTTT.

V and J are TRBV30 and TRBJ1-2, with 7 positions matching TRBD1. The CDR3 extends over 14 amino acids. V gave up 1 base and J gave up 1 base; unmatched junction bases: 3. The germline CDR1 and CDR2 sequences are GTSNPN and SVGIG (reference sequence). CDR3 nucleotides: TGTGCCTGGAGTGGGACAGGCAATAACTATGGCTACACCTTC. It specifies CAWSGTGNNYGYTF.

The chain is built from TRBV19 and TRBJ1-1; D call uncertain. Germline V gene data show CDR1 as LNHDA and CDR2 as SQIVND (reference sequence). The CDR3 runs 13 residues. With 3 bases removed from V and 5 bases from J, the gap between germline ends came to 10 bases. Here the CDR3 DNA reads TGTGCCAGTAGTATTTCTCCGGGGACTGAAGCTTTCTTT. Translating gives CASSISPGTEAFF.

V usage is TRBV5-5 and J usage is TRBJ1-6; 7 bases line up with TRBD1. Germline CDR1 SGHKS, CDR2 YYEKEE (reference sequence). This CDR3 has 15 amino acids. After removal of 4 bases from V and 7 bases from J, the junction contained 8 bases not matched to a gene. The CDR3 nucleotides read TGTGCCAGCAGCCCTTCCGGGACAGTCAATTCACCCCTCCACTTT. This gives the protein CASSPSGTVNSPLHF.

CDR3 DNA sequence: TGCGCCAGCAGCTTGGGGCAGGGCAGAAACACCATATATTTT. The encoded protein is CASSLGQGRNTIYF. This chain links TRBV5-1 with TRBJ1-3, with D perhaps TRBD1 (5 bases). Germline-derived CDR1 and CDR2 are SGHRS and YFSETQ. The ends were cut back, 0 bases at V and 5 bases at J, with 9 bases in the middle. This CDR3 has 14 residues. Full variable domain (missing parts from reference TRBV5-1 and TRBJ1-3): KAGVTQTPRYLIKTRGQQVTLSCSPISGHRSVSWYQQTPGQGLQFLFEYFSETQRNKGNFPGRFSGRQFSNSRSEMNVSTLELGDSALYLCASSLGQGRNTIYFGEGSWLTVV.

The DNA for the CDR3 is TGTGCCAGCAGCTTCCATCAGAGGGACTCTGGGGCCAACGTCCTGACTTTC. It is translated as CASSFHQRDSGANVLTF. The rearrangement uses TRBV9 and TRBJ2-6; possible D gene TRBD2, 5 bases. The CDR3 sequence is 17 residues long. V was cut by 4 bases and J by 0 bases, with 14 bases left in between. In germline, CDR1 is SGDLS, CDR2 YYNGEE.

The chain links TRBV19 to TRBJ1-3, with D possibly matching TRBD1 (6 bases). V lost 2 bases and J lost 0, with 20 bases in between. This CDR3 contains 19 residues. The germline V gene has CDR1 LNHDA and CDR2 SQIVND (reference sequence). CDR3 DNA sequence: TGTGCCAGTAGTATACCGGGAGGAGGACAGAGGATCTCTGGAAACACCATATATTTT. It yields the protein CASSIPGGGQRISGNTIYF.

This chain uses TRBV5-1 with TRBJ2-3; TRBD2 agrees at 10 bases. V trimming: 7 bases; J trimming: 1 base; junction bases outside the gene matches: 9. The CDR3 spans 16 residues. Germline assignment: CDR1 SGHRS and CDR2 YFSETQ. The DNA for the CDR3 is TGCGCCAGCTCACTAGCGGGGCCCGCGGGCACAGATACGCAGTATTTT. Translation gives CASSLAGPAGTDTQYF.

This clone was observed at least ten times. V and J are TRBV5-1 and TRBJ2-3, with TRBD1 as a possible D gene (5 bases). In germline, CDR1 is SGHRS, CDR2 YFSETQ. Trimming took off 4 bases at V and 6 bases at J, with 12 bases between the two ends. There are 13 residues in the CDR3. The CDR3 is CASSPQGLDTQYF. Here the CDR3 DNA reads TGCGCCAGCAGCCCGCAGGGTCTGGATACGCAGTATTTT.

This chain links TRBV4-1 with TRBJ1-2; D uncertain. CDR1 is MGHRA and CDR2 is YSYEKL in the germline V gene. This CDR3 comprises 15 residues. V lost 0 bases and J 8 bases, leaving 16 bases between the germline ends. The CDR3 is CASSQEAVLGRGYTF. As DNA, the CDR3 is TGCGCCAGCAGCCAAGAAGCGGTTCTAGGACGGGGCTACACCTTC.

This clone was seen repeatedly, ten times or more. The chain uses TRBV3-1 (or the pseudogene TRBV3-2) and TRBJ2-1, with 7 positions matching TRBD1. Germline CDR1 is LGHDT and CDR2 is YNNKEL (reference sequence). Trimming cost V 6 bases and J 4 bases; bases outside gene matches: 6. The length of the CDR3 is 14 residues. Here the CDR3 reads CASSFGTAYNEQFF. The CDR3 DNA sequence: TGTGCCAGCAGTTTCGGGACAGCATACAATGAGCAGTTCTTC.

This chain uses TRBV5-1 with TRBJ1-4, with TRBD1 matching over 7 bases. Germline V gives CDR1 SGHRS, CDR2 YFSETQ. The J segment lost 0 bases and the V segment lost 4 bases, leaving 9 bases of the junction unmatched. This CDR3 is built from 17 residues. This CDR3 is CASSPQGSPATNEKLFF. CDR3 bases: TGCGCCAGCAGCCCACAGGGGAGCCCTGCAACTAATGAAAAACTGTTTTTT. Combining the CDR3 with reference TRBV5-1 and TRBJ1-4 gives the whole variable domain KAGVTQTPRYLIKTRGQQVTLSCSPISGHRSVSWYQQTPGQGLQFLFEYFSETQRNKGNFPGRFSGRQFSNSRSEMNVSTLELGDSALYLCASSPQGSPATNEKLFFGSGTQLSVL.

The V call is TRBV5-1, the J call TRBJ2-5, with D possibly TRBD2 on 5 matching bases. Germline loops: CDR1 SGHRS, CDR2 YFSETQ. This CDR3 comprises 14 residues. Trimming took off 5 bases at V and 1 base at J, with 12 bases between the two ends. The CDR3 region is CASSSTGSQETQYF. The CDR3 DNA sequence: TGCGCCAGCAGTAGTACGGGGAGCCAAGAGACCCAGTACTTC.

This clone showed up just once. The chain is built from TRBV5-1 and TRBJ1-4; TRBD1 aligns across 7 bases. The V gene's germline CDR1 is SGHRS and CDR2 YFSETQ. J was trimmed by 6 bases and V by 0 bases; bases with no gene match: 5. This CDR3 comprises 15 residues. CDR3 protein: CASSLAGGGYEKLFF. The DNA for the CDR3 is TGCGCCAGCAGCTTGGCCGGAGGGGGCTATGAAAAACTGTTTTTT.

The V and J genes are TRBV18 and TRBJ2-1; 10 nucleotides agree with TRBD2. Germline trimming cut 2 bases from V and 3 bases from J; bases unmatched to any gene: 1. Germline V gene lookup returns CDR1 KGHSH and CDR2 LQKENI. The CDR3 extends over 15 amino acids. The CDR3 DNA sequence: TGTGCCAGCTCACCAGCTAGCGGGGGCTACAATGAGCAGTTCTTC. This translates into CASSPASGGYNEQFF.

The sample holds one count of this clone. The gene calls are TRBV10-3 and TRBJ1-2; D gene ambiguous. The germline V and J ends were trimmed by 4 bases and 4 bases, with 10 bases remaining between them. This CDR3 comprises 13 residues. Per the germline V gene, CDR1 is ENHRY and CDR2 is SYGVKD. The CDR3 loop reads CAISGQEGYGYTF. Here the CDR3 DNA reads TGTGCCATCAGTGGTCAGGAGGGCTATGGCTACACCTTC.

The J gene is TRBJ2-7, the V gene TRBV6-5, with 8 nucleotides matching TRBD2. The CDR3 spans 13 residues. Unmatched junction bases numbered 5, after V lost 7 bases and J lost 3 bases. CDR1 and CDR2 from the germline V gene are MNHEY and SVGAGI. The CDR3 nucleotides read TGTGCCAGCACCGCGGGGGGCCGCTACGAGCAGTACTTC. It yields the protein CASTAGGRYEQYF.

This clone was seen a single time. This chain joins TRBV7-9 and TRBJ1-4, with 7 bases aligning to TRBD1. Germline V gene lookup returns CDR1 SEHNR and CDR2 FQNEAQ (reference sequence). The ends lost 6 bases at V and 5 bases at J; junction bases unmatched: 6. The CDR3 consists of 14 residues. CDR3 nucleotide sequence: TGTGCCAGCAGTTCGACAGGGAAGAATGAAAAACTGTTTTTT. Translation gives CASSSTGKNEKLFF.

The chain is built from TRBV29-1 and TRBJ1-1, with a tentative D call TRBD1 (6 bases). The CDR3 extends over 14 amino acids. Germline V gene sequence: CDR1 SQVTM, CDR2 ANQGSEA. V shed 3 bases and J shed 1 base, with 12 bases lying between them. The chain's CDR3 is CSVDPTGTNTEAFF. The CDR3 DNA reads as TGCAGCGTTGATCCTACAGGGACGAACACTGAAGCTTTCTTT.

With respect to this clone: Distinct nucleotide sequences in the sample also encode this CDR3. J is TRBJ2-7 and V is TRBV30; a weak D match, TRBD1 (5 bases). V was clipped by 2 bases and J by 2 bases, with 7 bases between them. The length of the CDR3 is 12 residues. Germline V gene lookup returns CDR1 GTSNPN and CDR2 SVGIG (reference sequence). The CDR3 reads CAWSSGPYEQYF. The CDR3 DNA follows: TGTGCCTGGAGTTCAGGGCCCTACGAGCAGTACTTC.

The rearrangement links TRBV11-2 to TRBJ2-3, with 9 bases fitting TRBD2. The junction had 4 bases not matched to a gene; V was cut back by 1 base and J by 2 bases. Germline V CDR1 and CDR2: SGHAT, FQNNGV. The CDR3 spans 16 residues. The chain's CDR3 is CASSLVAGAITDTQYF. In DNA form, the CDR3 reads TGTGCCAGCAGCTTAGTAGCGGGGGCGATCACAGATACGCAGTATTTT.

The chain links TRBV6-6 to TRBJ1-2; tentatively, D is TRBD1 (6 bases). The CDR3 is 16 residues long. Germline V gene lookup returns CDR1 MNHNY and CDR2 SVGAGI (reference sequence). The V gene lost 6 bases and the J gene lost 5 bases, with 22 bases spanning the gap. In nucleotides, the CDR3 is TGTGCCAGCAGGAACCACAGGGACGGGATGCGTTATGGCTACACCTTC. Its protein product is CASRNHRDGMRYGYTF.

The genes are TRBV7-3 and TRBJ1-1, with a tentative D call TRBD1 (6 bases). CDR3 length: 13 amino acids. CDR1 SGHTA and CDR2 FQGTGA come from the germline V gene. V lost 6 bases and J 1 base, leaving 9 bases between the germline ends. The CDR3 DNA reads TGTGCCAGCAGAACAGGGAGGAACACTGAAGCTTTCTTT. This gives the protein CASRTGRNTEAFF.

The table lists this clone with a count of one. The genes are TRBV19 and TRBJ1-1; TRBD1 agrees at 11 bases. The CDR3 contains 14 residues. Losses at the gene ends were 9 bases for V and 2 bases for J; bases not matched to a gene: 5. Germline CDR1 is LNHDA and CDR2 is SQIVND (reference sequence). This CDR3 is CASYRTGGNTEAFF. The CDR3 coding sequence is TGTGCCAGCTACCGGACAGGGGGCAACACTGAAGCTTTCTTT.